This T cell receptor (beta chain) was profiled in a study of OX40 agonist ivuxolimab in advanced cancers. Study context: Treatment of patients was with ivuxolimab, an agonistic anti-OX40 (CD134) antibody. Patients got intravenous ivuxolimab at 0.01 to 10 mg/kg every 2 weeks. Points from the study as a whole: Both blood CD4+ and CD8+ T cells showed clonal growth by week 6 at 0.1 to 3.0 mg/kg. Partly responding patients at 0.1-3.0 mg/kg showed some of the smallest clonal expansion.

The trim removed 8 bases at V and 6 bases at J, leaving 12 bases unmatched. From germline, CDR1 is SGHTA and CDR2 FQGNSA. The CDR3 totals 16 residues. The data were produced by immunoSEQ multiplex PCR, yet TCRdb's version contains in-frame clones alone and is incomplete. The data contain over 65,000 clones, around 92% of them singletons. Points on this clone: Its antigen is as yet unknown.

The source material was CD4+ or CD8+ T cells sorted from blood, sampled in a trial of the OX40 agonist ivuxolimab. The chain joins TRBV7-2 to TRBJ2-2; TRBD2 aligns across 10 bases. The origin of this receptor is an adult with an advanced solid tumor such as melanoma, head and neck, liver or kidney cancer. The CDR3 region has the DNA TGTGCCAGCGCAAATCCCGGGACTAGCGAGCCCGGGGAGCTGTTTTTT. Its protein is CASANPGTSEPGELFF.